This passage covers 25 T cell receptor beta chains from one sample sequenced in a study. Assay: immunoSEQ multiplex PCR; the TCRdb copy retains only in-frame clones and omits some. The table has tens of thousands of clones, around 95% seen once. Sequenced sample: PBMCs. The receptors stem from a man aged 35 to 55 with rheumatoid arthritis.

The chain couples TRBV4-3 to TRBJ1-4; D is perhaps TRBD1 (5 bases). V lost 1 base, J lost 3 bases, and 12 bases lay in between. CDR3 size: 16 residues. Per germline, CDR1 LGHNA and CDR2 YSLEER. CDR3 amino acids: CASSQGVTGANEKLFF. The CDR3 nucleotides read TGCGCCAGCAGCCAAGGAGTCACGGGGGCTAATGAAAAACTGTTTTTT.

V is TRBV11-2 and J is TRBJ2-1; D is possibly TRBD1 (5 bases). From germline, CDR1 is SGHAT and CDR2 FQNNGV. CDR3 length: 13 amino acids. V shed 3 bases and J shed 5 bases, with 8 bases lying between them. The CDR3 DNA follows: TGTGCCAGCAGCTTCACAGGAAACAATGAGCAGTTCTTC. Encoded protein: CASSFTGNNEQFF.

The chain carries TRBV24-1 and TRBJ2-7; D might be TRBD2 (6 bases). Germline values: CDR1 KGHDR, CDR2 SFDVKD. V was cut by 12 bases and J by 5 bases, with 16 bases left in between. CDR3 length: 12 residues. The CDR3 DNA reads as TGTGCCGCCGGCGGGGACGCCCACGAGCAGTACTTC. Its protein is CAAGGDAHEQYF.

The V call is TRBV5-6, the J call TRBJ1-1; no definite D call. CDR1 is SGHDT and CDR2 is YYEEEE in the germline V gene. V gave up 4 bases and J gave up 0 bases, with 16 bases separating them. The CDR3 consists of 16 residues. The CDR3 here is CASSRLETALNTEAFF. The DNA of the CDR3 is TGTGCCAGCAGCCGATTGGAGACCGCCCTGAACACTGAAGCTTTCTTT.

V and J are TRBV6-5 and TRBJ2-7; tentative D call: TRBD1 (5 bases). CDR1 is MNHEY, CDR2 SVGAGI, per germline. The CDR3 has 14 residues. V lost 5 bases to trimming and J lost 2 bases, with 13 bases between them. CDR3 sequence reads: CASSPRQPPYEQYF. The DNA of the CDR3 is TGTGCCAGCAGTCCACGACAGCCTCCCTACGAGCAGTACTTC.

This chain links TRBV11-1 with TRBJ1-1; 10 bases agree with TRBD1. Germline lookup yields CDR1 SGHAT and CDR2 FQDESV (reference sequence). The CDR3 has 15 residues. J gave up 1 base and V 5 bases, and 4 bases lay outside the gene matches. The CDR3 loop reads CASSEGDRGNTEAFF. The CDR3 coding sequence is TGTGCCAGCAGCGAGGGGGACAGGGGGAACACTGAAGCTTTCTTT.

The chain is built from TRBV28 and TRBJ2-3; D uncertain. V was cut by 5 bases and J by 2 bases, with 8 bases left in between. The CDR3 totals 13 residues. Germline CDR1 MDHEN, CDR2 SYDVKM. In nucleotides, the CDR3 is TGTGCCAGCAGTGGACGGATCACAGATACGCAGTATTTT. This translates into CASSGRITDTQYF.

This sequence joins TRBV18 and TRBJ2-2; D assignment may be TRBD1 or TRBD2 (5 bases each). The CDR3 is made up of 14 amino acids. Germline loops: CDR1 KGHSH, CDR2 LQKENI. V gave up 3 bases and J gave up 4 bases, with 9 bases separating them. CDR3 sequence: CASSPQGVTGELFF. As DNA, the CDR3 is TGTGCCAGCTCACCCCAGGGAGTCACCGGGGAGCTGTTTTTT.

This clone appeared a single time. V usage is TRBV6-1 and J usage is TRBJ1-5, with TRBD1 identical over 8 bases. Trimming at V came to 2 bases and at J to 9 bases, leaving 3 bases not matched to a gene. The germline CDR1 and CDR2 sequences are MNHNS and SASEGT. The CDR3 runs 13 residues. DNA for the CDR3: TGTGCCAGCAGTGAACAGGGGGCACGGCCCCAGCATTTT. Its protein is CASSEQGARPQHF.

The chain employs TRBV18 and TRBJ2-7, with 9 positions matching TRBD1. CDR3 size: 15 residues. V was clipped by 3 bases and J by 5 bases; unmatched bases: 8. The germline gives CDR1 KGHSH, CDR2 LQKENI. CDR3 loop: CASSPTQGAVHEQYF. The CDR3 coding sequence is TGTGCCAGCTCACCTACACAGGGGGCTGTTCACGAGCAGTACTTC.

V is TRBV5-1 and J is TRBJ2-3; 9 positions agree with TRBD1. This CDR3 has 16 residues. The germline V gene has CDR1 SGHRS and CDR2 YFSETQ. J was trimmed by 4 bases and V by 5 bases; bases with no gene match: 11. The CDR3 reads CASRNYGQGFSDTQYF. The DNA of the CDR3 is TGCGCCAGCAGAAACTACGGACAGGGGTTCTCAGATACGCAGTATTTT.

The chain uses TRBV5-1 and TRBJ1-1; D is possibly TRBD1 (5 bases). The V gene lost 4 bases and the J gene lost 1 base, with 23 bases spanning the gap. The V gene's germline CDR1 is SGHRS and CDR2 YFSETQ. This CDR3 spans 18 amino acids. The CDR3: CASSPRGGLLVPNTEAFF. The DNA for the CDR3 is TGCGCCAGCAGCCCTCGGGGGGGGTTGTTAGTTCCGAACACTGAAGCTTTCTTT.

This clone has a single count. The rearrangement joins TRBV6-2 or TRBV6-3 to TRBJ2-7; D gene ambiguous. This CDR3 contains 15 residues. Deletions cut 6 bases from V and 0 bases from J, with 15 bases between. CDR1 MNHEY and CDR2 SVGEGT come from the germline V gene. DNA of the CDR3: TGTGCCAGCAGCCCCGACGCGGCCTCCTCCTACGAGCAGTACTTC. It is translated as CASSPDAASSYEQYF.

V and J are TRBV24-1 and TRBJ1-1; D uncertain. Trimming removed 2 bases from V and 8 bases from J, with 11 bases in between. Germline V gene data show CDR1 as KGHDR and CDR2 as SFDVKD. The CDR3 consists of 13 residues. This CDR3 is CATSDSLIGEAFF. The CDR3 region has the DNA TGTGCCACCAGTGATTCATTGATCGGGGAAGCTTTCTTT.

The chain carries TRBV5-1 and TRBJ1-1; TRBD1 aligns across 8 bases. The CDR3 is 14 residues long. V shed 5 bases and J 0 bases; nucleotides not matched to a gene: 3. Germline assignment: CDR1 SGHRS and CDR2 YFSETQ. CDR3 protein: CASRRQGMNTEAFF. In DNA, the CDR3 is TGCGCCAGCAGGAGACAGGGGATGAACACTGAAGCTTTCTTT.

The chain joins TRBV28 to TRBJ1-5; TRBD1 matches 9 bases. This CDR3 comprises 15 residues. Germline trimming cut 11 bases from V and 3 bases from J; bases unmatched to any gene: 11. Germline assignment: CDR1 MDHEN and CDR2 SYDVKM. CDR3 sequence reads: CASALGQGVNQPQHF. The CDR3 coding sequence is TGTGCCTCAGCATTGGGACAGGGAGTCAATCAGCCCCAGCATTTT.

This clone was counted a single time. The gene calls are TRBV7-3 and TRBJ2-7; the match to TRBD2 covers 7 bases. This CDR3 region has 19 residues. Germline assignment: CDR1 SGHTA and CDR2 FQGTGA. Germline trimming cut 5 bases from V and 4 bases from J; bases unmatched to any gene: 23. The CDR3 DNA reads TGTGCCAGCAGCCTCACCGGGTCAGCTAGCGGAGGGACCCAATACGAGCAGTACTTC. This encodes CASSLTGSASGGTQYEQYF. Using reference TRBV7-3 and TRBJ2-7 for the parts outside the CDR3, the full variable domain is GAGVSQTPSNKVTEKGKYVELRCDPISGHTALYWYRQSLGQGPEFLIYFQGTGAADDSGLPNDRFFAVRPEGSVSTLKIQRTERGDSAVYLCASSLTGSASGGTQYEQYFGPGTRLTVT.

The chain recombines TRBV12-3 or TRBV12-4 with TRBJ2-7, with a tentative D call TRBD2 (6 bases). Trimming cost V 6 bases and J 7 bases, with 13 bases left between them. The CDR3 has 12 amino acids. Written as DNA, the CDR3 is TGTGCCAGCAGGCCCTCCGCGGGGGAGCAGTACTTC. Translated: CASRPSAGEQYF.

The rearrangement uses TRBV9 and TRBJ1-6; possible D gene TRBD1, 5 bases. The CDR3 length is 13 residues. Germline assignment: CDR1 SGDLS and CDR2 YYNGEE. V shed 6 bases and J shed 7 bases, with 11 bases lying between them. This CDR3 is CASTETVNSPLHF. In DNA, the CDR3 is TGTGCCAGCACGGAGACAGTCAATTCACCCCTCCACTTT.

V gene TRBV9 combines with J gene TRBJ2-2; 9 bases are shared with TRBD2. V gave up 0 bases and J gave up 4 bases; unmatched junction bases: 4. There are 16 residues in the CDR3. The germline V gene has CDR1 SGDLS and CDR2 YYNGEE. The CDR3 region is CASSVGGGASTGELFF. CDR3 in DNA: TGTGCCAGCAGCGTAGGCGGGGGGGCCAGCACCGGGGAGCTGTTTTTT.

This chain's CDR3 is CASSGRGNNEQFF. CDR3 DNA sequence: TGTGCCAGCAGTGGTAGGGGGAACAATGAGCAGTTCTTC. The chain employs TRBV2 and TRBJ2-1, with D possibly matching TRBD1 (6 bases). Trimming removed 4 bases from V and 5 bases from J, with 9 bases in between. The CDR3 covers 13 residues. Per the germline V gene, CDR1 is SNHLY and CDR2 is FYNNEI. The variable domain in full, completed from reference TRBV2 and TRBJ2-1, reads EPEVTQTPSHQVTQMGQEVILRCVPISNHLYFYWYRQILGQKVEFLVSFYNNEISEKSEIFDDQFSVERPDGSNFTLKIRSTKLEDSAMYFCASSGRGNNEQFFGPGTRLTVL.

CDR3 loop: CASSSLDTQYF. For the CDR3, the DNA is TGTGCCAGCAGTTCATTGGATACGCAGTATTTT. The rearrangement joins TRBV27 to TRBJ2-3; no definite D call. The germline gives CDR1 MNHEY, CDR2 SMNVEV (reference sequence). V dropped 4 bases and J dropped 6 bases, with 5 bases sitting between them. CDR3 size: 11 residues.

V and J are TRBV28 and TRBJ2-2; 14 bases match TRBD2. This CDR3 contains 17 residues. The junction had 8 bases not matched to a gene; V was cut back by 6 bases and J by 5 bases. Germline assignment: CDR1 MDHEN and CDR2 SYDVKM. The CDR3, as DNA: TGTGCCAGCAGGTCAAGGGGACTAGCGGGAGTAACCGGGGAGCTGTTTTTT. Translated, it gives CASRSRGLAGVTGELFF.

This clone appeared a few times. This chain connects TRBV19 to TRBJ2-7, with no clear D. Trimming pared 1 base from V and 1 base from J, leaving 5 bases between. Germline V CDR1 and CDR2: LNHDA, SQIVND (reference sequence). The CDR3 extends over 13 amino acids. CDR3 residues: CASSIGTSYEQYF. CDR3 nucleotide sequence: TGTGCCAGTAGTATAGGCACTTCCTACGAGCAGTACTTC.

The DNA of the CDR3 is TGTGCCAGCAGCTCGCAGGAGAGCACAGATACGCAGTATTTT. The encoded protein is CASSSQESTDTQYF. The chain carries TRBV7-8 and TRBJ2-3, with unresolved D. Germline-derived CDR1 and CDR2 are SGHVS and FQNEAQ. Trimming stripped 4 bases from V and 0 bases from J, with 8 bases between. The CDR3 loop spans 14 amino acids.